The clone carrying this T cell receptor beta chain was seen more than once but under ten times. What it recognizes is unknown. In TCRdb, the 5' RACE reads were re-called with MiXCR into one record per CDR3 protein. The table records around 1.7 million distinct CDR3 sequences, around 29% of them present only once. The sample comes from a study of identical twins. Study observations and caveats: Partial confounding of zero-insertion analyses by invariant MAIT and iNKT cells was possible. When twins shared out-of-frame alpha sequences, those sequences had excess low generation probability.

The material sequenced was cord blood. This TCR derives from a newborn girl in good health.

The CDR3: CASSELASSTDTQYF. CDR3 sequence (DNA): TGCGCCAGCAGCGAACTAGCATCTAGCACAGATACGCAGTATTTT. The rearrangement joins TRBV5-1 to TRBJ2-3; a possible D gene is TRBD2 (6 bases). Germline lookup yields CDR1 SGHRS and CDR2 YFSETQ. This CDR3 spans 15 amino acids. Trimming pared 4 bases from V and 0 bases from J, leaving 12 bases between.